The 17 T cell receptor beta chains below were found in one sample sequenced in a study of CD8 T cells in ankylosing spondylitis (dated by TCRdb to between 2016 and 2019). The library relied on 5' RACE. TCRdb records Illumina HiSeq 2500 as the sequencer. The public sequencing data were trimmed at Q25 with fastp and processed into clonotypes with MiXCR by TCRdb, which kept only in-frame beta chains. Rows with one shared CDR3 protein collapse into an entry with the most common genes and DNA. The sample table records about 36,000 distinct CDR3 sequences; roughly an eighth of these occur just once. Of the sample, less than 35% is held by the ten largest clones. Input material: synovial fluid, either unsorted or a sorted T cell fraction (not recorded which). Every receptor here comes from a male donor with ankylosing spondylitis.

The chain joins TRBV7-3 to TRBJ1-4, with TRBD1 as a possible D gene (5 bases). Germline CDR1 reads SGHTA; CDR2 reads FQGTGA. The CDR3 spans 17 residues. V was pared by 4 bases and J by 0 bases, with 15 bases between. CDR3 coding DNA: TGTGCCAGCAGCTCCCCACCAGGGAACGCAACTAATGAAAAACTGTTTTTT. This encodes CASSSPPGNATNEKLFF.

Ten or more counts support this clonotype. The chain uses TRBV3-1 and TRBJ2-7; D is possibly TRBD2 (5 bases). CDR1 is LGHDT and CDR2 is YNNKEL in the germline V gene (reference sequence). The V end lost 4 bases, the J end lost 6 bases, and 19 bases lay between the germline ends. The CDR3 spans 15 residues. The CDR3 spells CASSPDYPPYREQYF. The CDR3 DNA is TGTGCCAGCAGCCCCGACTACCCCCCATATCGCGAGCAGTACTTC.

This clonotype occurred a few times. This chain connects TRBV12-3 or TRBV12-4 to TRBJ1-4, with D uncertain. Trimming left V 6 bases short and J 7 bases short, with 18 bases between. This CDR3 has 15 residues. The CDR3 region is CASRAYSEEGEKLFF. In nucleotides, the CDR3 is TGTGCCAGCAGAGCCTACAGTGAGGAGGGTGAAAAACTGTTTTTT.

The chain uses TRBV5-1 and TRBJ2-7; D possibly corresponds to TRBD1 (5 bases). This CDR3 spans 14 amino acids. CDR1 is SGHRS and CDR2 is YFSETQ in the germline V gene. Between the trimmed V and J ends, which lost 4 bases and 0 bases, there was a span of 11 bases. DNA for the CDR3: TGCGCCAGCAGCCGAGGACATAGCTCCTACGAGCAGTACTTC. Its protein is CASSRGHSSYEQYF. The full variable domain, with the rest looked up from reference TRBV5-1 and TRBJ2-7, is KAGVTQTPRYLIKTRGQQVTLSCSPISGHRSVSWYQQTPGQGLQFLFEYFSETQRNKGNFPGRFSGRQFSNSRSEMNVSTLELGDSALYLCASSRGHSSYEQYFGPGTRLTVT.

This clonotype appeared a few times. The gene calls are TRBV3-1 and TRBJ2-6, with 7 bases aligning to TRBD2. The J segment lost 2 bases and the V segment lost 0 bases, leaving 1 base of the junction unmatched. The germline V gene has CDR1 LGHDT and CDR2 YNNKEL (reference sequence). This CDR3 region has 16 residues. CDR3: CASSQDGGTGANVLTF. The CDR3 nucleotides read TGTGCCAGCAGCCAAGACGGGGGGACTGGGGCCAACGTCCTGACTTTC.

V gene TRBV9 combines with J gene TRBJ2-1; 7 nucleotides line up with TRBD2. V was pared by 0 bases and J by 4 bases, with 10 bases of the junction left unmatched. The V gene's germline CDR1 is SGDLS and CDR2 YYNGEE. This CDR3 comprises 17 residues. The CDR3 region is CASSVDPMLAEYNEQFF. Written as DNA, the CDR3 is TGTGCCAGCAGCGTAGACCCGATGCTAGCGGAATACAATGAGCAGTTCTTC.

This clonotype occurred a few times. This sequence joins TRBV4-3 and TRBJ2-1; 12 nucleotides match TRBD2. With V trimmed by 1 base and J by 6 bases, 4 bases remained unmatched. The germline V gene has CDR1 LGHNA and CDR2 YSLEER. The CDR3 consists of 16 residues. The CDR3 reads CASSQGTSGIGNEQFF. The CDR3 bases are TGCGCCAGCAGCCAAGGGACTAGCGGGATAGGCAATGAGCAGTTCTTC.

This clonotype occurred many times. The CDR3 DNA follows: TGTGCCAGCAGTTTGGGCAGGGGTCACTACGAGCAGTACTTC. Translating it yields CASSLGRGHYEQYF. V gene TRBV27 combines with J gene TRBJ2-7; tentatively, D is TRBD1 (6 bases). Trimming pared 3 bases from V and 3 bases from J, leaving 12 bases between. CDR3 length: 14 amino acids. Germline V gives CDR1 MNHEY, CDR2 SMNVEV (reference sequence).

This clonotype was seen at least ten times. The CDR3, as DNA: TGTGCCAGCAGCTCTTACCAGGACAGCCGCTACTACACCTTC. Amino acid sequence: CASSSYQDSRYYTF. V gene TRBV13 combines with J gene TRBJ1-2, with D tentatively TRBD1 (6 bases). CDR1 is PRHDT and CDR2 is FYEKMQ in the germline V gene (reference sequence). This CDR3 spans 14 amino acids. V was pared by 4 bases and J by 10 bases, with 19 bases between.

This clonotype is medium-sized. The chain combines TRBV28 with TRBJ2-5; the match to TRBD1 covers 7 bases. Losses at the gene ends were 2 bases for V and 4 bases for J; bases not matched to a gene: 7. The CDR3 sequence is 15 residues long. Germline CDR1 MDHEN, CDR2 SYDVKM. The CDR3 loop reads CASSLPQGWRETQYF. The CDR3 bases are TGTGCCAGCAGTTTACCACAGGGGTGGAGAGAGACCCAGTACTTC.

This clonotype has only a few counts. This sequence joins TRBV7-6 and TRBJ2-7, with 9 bases that match TRBD1. Germline trimming cut 2 bases from V and 7 bases from J; bases unmatched to any gene: 3. There are 13 residues in the CDR3. The germline CDR1 and CDR2 sequences are SGHVS and FNYEAQ. The CDR3 region has the DNA TGTGCCAGCAGCTTAAAGGGACAGGGAGAGCAGTACTTC. Translating it yields CASSLKGQGEQYF.

The chain links TRBV6-1 to TRBJ2-1, with 14 bases aligning to TRBD2. V lost 6 bases to trimming and J lost 6 bases; unmatched junction nucleotides: 4. CDR1 is MNHNS, CDR2 SASEGT, per germline. The CDR3 has 15 residues. CDR3 in amino acids: CASSPGLAGGNEQFF. The CDR3, as DNA: TGTGCCAGCAGCCCCGGACTAGCGGGGGGCAATGAGCAGTTCTTC.

In this sample, this clonotype turned up many times. The chain has TRBV6-1 and TRBJ1-1; a possible D gene is TRBD1 (6 bases). From germline, CDR1 is MNHNS and CDR2 SASEGT. CDR3 length: 14 residues. V was shortened by 7 bases and J by 4 bases, with 16 bases between the two germline ends. CDR3 protein: CASKGGGGGTEAFF. DNA for the CDR3: TGTGCCAGCAAGGGGGGCGGAGGGGGCACTGAAGCTTTCTTT.

This clonotype has more than one count but fewer than ten. This chain uses TRBV5-5 with TRBJ2-3, with 9 bases that match TRBD2. V was clipped by 4 bases and J by 5 bases; unmatched bases: 5. The CDR3 loop spans 14 amino acids. CDR1 SGHKS and CDR2 YYEKEE come from the germline V gene (reference sequence). The CDR3 DNA reads as TGTGCCAGCAGCCTAGCGGGAAGAGGAGATACGCAGTATTTT. Translating gives CASSLAGRGDTQYF.

This sequence joins TRBV7-9 and TRBJ2-1; 11 nucleotides agree with TRBD2. The CDR3 has 17 amino acids. Germline CDR1 and CDR2: SEHNR and FQNEAQ (reference sequence). The V gene end was trimmed by 1 base and the J gene end by 6 bases; junction bases not matched to a gene: 8. CDR3 DNA sequence: TGTGCCAGCAGCTTAGGCCCACTAGCGGGAGCCCTCAATGAGCAGTTCTTC. Protein: CASSLGPLAGALNEQFF.

There are many counts of this clonotype. The rearrangement joins TRBV10-3 to TRBJ2-7; D not certain. Germline loops: CDR1 ENHRY, CDR2 SYGVKD. The length of the CDR3 is 11 residues. V was trimmed by 3 bases and J by 2 bases, leaving 2 bases between them. The CDR3 bases are TGTGCCATCAGTGACCCCTACGAGCAGTACTTC. Translating gives CAISDPYEQYF.

The chain links TRBV7-7 to TRBJ2-5; the D gene is possibly TRBD1 (6 bases). The CDR3 extends over 12 amino acids. Trimming removed 11 bases from V and 5 bases from J, with 15 bases in between. CDR1 is SSHAT, CDR2 FNYEAQ, per germline (reference sequence). CDR3 sequence (DNA): TGTGCCTTTTTAACAGGGATGGAGACCCAGTACTTC. This codes for CAFLTGMETQYF.